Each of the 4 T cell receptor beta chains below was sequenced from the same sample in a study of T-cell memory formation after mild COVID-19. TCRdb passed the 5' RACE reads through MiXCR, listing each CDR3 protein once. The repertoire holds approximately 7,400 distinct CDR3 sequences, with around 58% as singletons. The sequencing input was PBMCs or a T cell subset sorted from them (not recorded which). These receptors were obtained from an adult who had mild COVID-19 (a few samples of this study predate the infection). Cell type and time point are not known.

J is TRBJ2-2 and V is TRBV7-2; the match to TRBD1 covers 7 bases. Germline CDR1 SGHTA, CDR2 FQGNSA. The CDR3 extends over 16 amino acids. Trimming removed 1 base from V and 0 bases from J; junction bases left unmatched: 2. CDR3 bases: TGTGCCAGCAGCTTAGTAGGGGGCGCGAACACCGGGGAGCTGTTTTTT. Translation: CASSLVGGANTGELFF.

CDR3 bases: TGTGCCAGCAGCCTTTGGGATACGCAGTATTTT. This encodes CASSLWDTQYF. The V and J genes are TRBV12-3 or TRBV12-4 and TRBJ2-3; D gene ambiguous. The ends were cut back, 6 bases at V and 6 bases at J, with 7 bases in the middle. This CDR3 region has 11 residues.

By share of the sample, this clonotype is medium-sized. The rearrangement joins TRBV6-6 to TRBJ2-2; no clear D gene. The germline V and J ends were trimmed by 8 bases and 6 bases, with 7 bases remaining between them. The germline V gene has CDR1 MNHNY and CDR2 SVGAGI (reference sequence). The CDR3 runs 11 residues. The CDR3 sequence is CASGVPGELFF. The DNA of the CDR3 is TGTGCCAGCGGGGTGCCCGGGGAGCTGTTTTTT.

CDR3 amino acids: CASSYRGLEQYF. The CDR3 nucleotides are TGTGCCAGCAGTTACAGGGGGCTTGAGCAGTACTTC. The chain uses TRBV12-3 or TRBV12-4 and TRBJ2-7, with 9 bases matching TRBD1. CDR3 length: 12 amino acids. Germline trimming cut 4 bases from V and 7 bases from J; bases unmatched to any gene: 2.